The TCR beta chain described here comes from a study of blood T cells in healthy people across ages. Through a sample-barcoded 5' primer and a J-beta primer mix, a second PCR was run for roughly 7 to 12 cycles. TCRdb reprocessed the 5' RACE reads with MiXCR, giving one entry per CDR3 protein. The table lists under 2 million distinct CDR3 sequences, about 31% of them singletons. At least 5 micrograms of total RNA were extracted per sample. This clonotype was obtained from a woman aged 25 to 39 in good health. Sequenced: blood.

The CDR3 protein is CASSLPLETQYF. In nucleotides, the CDR3 is TGTGCCAGCAGCTTGCCGTTAGAGACCCAGTACTTC. V is TRBV5-5 and J is TRBJ2-5; D is undetermined. V lost 1 base and J lost 4, with 5 bases in between. Germline CDR1 is SGHKS and CDR2 is YYEKEE (reference sequence). The CDR3 is 12 amino acids.